Here is one TCR beta chain with its context. The source of the sample is a study of blood T cell repertoires in COVID-19. For the study at large: Some COVID-19 samples were acute and others convalescent; all came from the United States, Italy and Spain.

Source study methods: Estimated nucleated cell counts came from reference gene primer amplification. Produced via immunoSEQ multiplex PCR; TCRdb's table is partial and in-frame only. V and J calls and clone size are those listed in that table; D and trimming were worked out from the DNA. The sample yields roughly 250,000 clones, 80% to 85% seen once. CDR1 and CDR2 from the germline V gene are SGHTA and FQGNSA. This CDR3 contains 16 residues. Trimming removed 5 bases from V and 0 bases from J, with 14 bases in between. The Seattle patients joined while their infection was active and were tracked longitudinally afterward.

The origin of this receptor is a person between 65 and 79 years old with COVID-19, enrolled during active disease. The sample consisted of peripheral blood. This chain connects TRBV7-2 to TRBJ1-5; possibly TRBD1 for D (6 bases). The CDR3 reads CASSIGTPYSNQPQHF. CDR3 sequence (DNA): TGTGCCAGCAGCATTGGGACACCTTATAGCAATCAGCCCCAGCATTTT.